The clone carrying this TCR beta chain was picked up a small number of times. Its antigen remains unidentified. This entry comes from a study of response to subunit inactivated influenza vaccine. Study results and limitations: Few new T cells, the authors suggested, are recruited by each seasonal influenza vaccination.

TCRdb itself ran the RT-PCR reads through MiXCR, one entry per CDR3 protein. The sample yields under 950,000 distinct CDR3 sequences, about 20% seen once. Deletions cut 5 bases from V and 2 bases from J, with 13 bases between. This CDR3 is 14 amino acids long. Germline V gene lookup returns CDR1 LGHDT and CDR2 YNNKEL (reference sequence). The chain has TRBV3-1 and TRBJ2-7; maybe TRBD1 (6 bases). Sequences were derived from PBMCs from blood, sampled around 5 days after vaccination. The sequence came from a man aged 45-60 years who received an inactivated influenza vaccine. This CDR3 is CASSDSGHTYEQYF. CDR3 coding DNA: TGTGCCAGCAGCGATTCGGGACATACCTACGAGCAGTACTTC.